This entry lists 20 T cell receptor beta chains sequenced from one sample in a study of CD8 T cells in ankylosing spondylitis. TCRdb independently ran MiXCR on the 5' RACE reads; one entry per CDR3 protein. The data show approximately 540,000 distinct CDR3 sequences, about 13% seen once. Their antigens remain unidentified. Overall study findings and caveats: Characteristic, it appeared, of ankylosing spondylitis blood was a TCR beta motif of eight highly homologous variants.

The sequenced sample was blood, either unsorted or a sorted T cell fraction (not recorded which). These TCRs come from a male donor with ankylosing spondylitis.

The chain is built from TRBV6-5 and TRBJ2-7; TRBD2 matches at 9 bases. The germline gives CDR1 MNHEY, CDR2 SVGAGI. This CDR3 spans 16 amino acids. Losses at the gene ends were 2 bases for V and 4 bases for J; bases not matched to a gene: 9. As DNA, the CDR3 is TGTGCCAGCAGTTACACTTTAGCGGGAGACCTTTACGAGCAGTACTTC. Its protein is CASSYTLAGDLYEQYF.

The table lists this clonotype with many counts. J is TRBJ1-2 and V is TRBV5-6; 8 bases match TRBD1. CDR3 length: 15 residues. V shed 4 bases, J shed 5 bases, and the junction held 10 bases outside the gene matches. From germline, CDR1 is SGHDT and CDR2 YYEEEE. The CDR3: CASSRRGTGGYGYTF. In DNA, the CDR3 is TGTGCCAGCAGCCGTCGTGGGACAGGAGGATATGGCTACACCTTC.

This clonotype has just a few counts. CDR3 bases: TGCAGTGCCCTGGGCCCGGGAGAGGCCTACGAGCAGTACGTC. This sequence encodes CSALGPGEAYEQYV. This chain connects TRBV20-1 to TRBJ2-7; tentative D call: TRBD2 (6 bases). Looked up from germline, CDR1 is DFQATT and CDR2 is SNEGSKA (reference sequence). The V and J ends lost 6 bases and 2 bases respectively, with 17 bases between them. CDR3 size: 14 residues.

This clonotype was counted ten times or more. The chain uses TRBV29-1 and TRBJ2-1; 7 bases line up with TRBD2. Per the germline V gene, CDR1 is SQVTM and CDR2 is ANQGSEA. This CDR3 comprises 13 residues. Trimming removed 4 bases from V and 8 bases from J; junction bases left unmatched: 8. The CDR3 sequence: CSVGTGTMDEQFF. CDR3 DNA sequence: TGCAGCGTTGGGACCGGGACTATGGATGAGCAGTTCTTC.

This clonotype was detected many times. The V gene is TRBV2, the J gene TRBJ2-7, with TRBD2 identical over 14 bases. CDR3 size: 15 residues. The germline gives CDR1 SNHLY, CDR2 FYNNEI. J was trimmed by 6 bases and V by 6 bases; bases with no gene match: 7. The CDR3 DNA is TGTGCCAGCAGCCAGGGGACTAGCGGGAGATCCGAGCAGTACTTC. It encodes CASSQGTSGRSEQYF.

The chain uses TRBV5-1 and TRBJ2-4, with D possibly TRBD2 on 5 matching bases. The V end was cut by 4 bases, the J end by 14 bases, with 19 bases between. This CDR3 region has 13 residues. Germline V gene lookup returns CDR1 SGHRS and CDR2 YFSETQ. CDR3 sequence reads: CASSPEGSQRKYF. As DNA, the CDR3 is TGCGCCAGCAGCCCGGAAGGGAGCCAACGAAAGTACTTC.

There are a few counts of this clonotype. V gene TRBV5-1 combines with J gene TRBJ2-7; D may be TRBD2 (5 bases). The germline CDR1 and CDR2 sequences are SGHRS and YFSETQ. The V end was cut by 4 bases, the J end by 3 bases, with 14 bases between. The CDR3 has 14 amino acids. The CDR3 DNA follows: TGCGCCAGCAGCGGTGGGTACGGGAACTACGAGCAGTACTTC. It encodes CASSGGYGNYEQYF.

The chain is built from TRBV20-1 and TRBJ2-3; no clear D gene. The CDR3 consists of 12 residues. CDR1 DFQATT and CDR2 SNEGSKA come from the germline V gene (reference sequence). V was clipped by 4 bases and J by 6 bases, with 11 bases between them. The CDR3 nucleotides are TGCAGTGCTATAATAGACGTGGATACGCAGTATTTT. This translates into CSAIIDVDTQYF.

The rearrangement links TRBV20-1 to TRBJ1-1, with D possibly TRBD1 on 5 matching bases. V lost 6 bases, J lost 6 bases, and 17 bases lay in between. CDR3 length equals 13 residues. Germline values: CDR1 DFQATT, CDR2 SNEGSKA (reference sequence). CDR3 region: CSATQGPGSEAFF. In DNA form, the CDR3 reads TGCAGTGCGACCCAGGGTCCGGGCTCTGAAGCTTTCTTT.

This clonotype was seen more than once but under ten times. The chain has TRBV24-1 and TRBJ2-2; 8 bases are a match to TRBD1. The CDR3 contains 15 residues. Germline V CDR1 and CDR2: KGHDR, SFDVKD. V was clipped by 5 bases and J by 4 bases; unmatched bases: 5. Written as DNA, the CDR3 is TGTGCCACCAGTGCCTGGACAGGGAGCACCGGGGAGCTGTTTTTT. Its protein product is CATSAWTGSTGELFF.

This clonotype was counted at least ten times. The V and J genes are TRBV5-1 and TRBJ2-1; TRBD2 agrees at 10 bases. Germline trimming cut 0 bases from V and 1 base from J; bases unmatched to any gene: 4. In germline, CDR1 is SGHRS, CDR2 YFSETQ. The CDR3 spans 17 residues. CDR3 sequence: CASSLVSSGSSYNEQFF. The CDR3 region has the DNA TGCGCCAGCAGCTTGGTGTCTAGCGGGAGTTCCTACAATGAGCAGTTCTTC.

In regard to this clonotype: An end of the junction does not agree with germline; a read error may underlie this. V usage is TRBV11-2 and J usage is TRBJ2-7; D possibly corresponds to TRBD2 (6 bases). The CDR3 runs 17 residues. Germline V gene lookup returns CDR1 SGHAT and CDR2 FQNNGV. DNA of the CDR3: TGTGCCAGGAGCTTAATGGGGGAGGCCCTTCTTTCGGGGGAGCAGTACTTC. Protein sequence: CARSLMGEALLSGEQYF.

This clonotype was seen repeatedly, ten times or more. The chain combines TRBV20-1 with TRBJ2-1, with TRBD1 as a possible D gene (6 bases). Trimming pared 1 base from V and 7 bases from J, leaving 17 bases between. Looked up from germline, CDR1 is DFQATT and CDR2 is SNEGSKA (reference sequence). The CDR3 sequence is 15 residues long. The CDR3, as DNA: TGCAGTGCTAGAGGCCCCCGACAGGTATTGAATGAGCAGTTCTTC. It specifies CSARGPRQVLNEQFF.

This clonotype was detected only a few times. This chain connects TRBV10-3 to TRBJ2-6; the D is unclear. V lost 2 bases, J lost 1 base, and 3 bases lay in between. The CDR3 has 14 residues. Germline CDR1 is ENHRY and CDR2 is SYGVKD. CDR3 sequence: CAISEVSGANVLTF. The CDR3 nucleotides read TGTGCCATCAGTGAGGTATCTGGGGCCAACGTCCTGACTTTC.

A few counts support this clonotype. The chain couples TRBV20-1 to TRBJ2-3, with TRBD2 as a possible D gene (6 bases). The V end lost 7 bases, the J end lost 12 bases, and 23 bases lay between the germline ends. Germline CDR1 DFQATT, CDR2 SNEGSKA (reference sequence). The CDR3 is 13 amino acids. The CDR3 reads CSGWNGRESIQYF. The CDR3 DNA is TGCAGTGGGTGGAACGGGAGAGAATCCATCCAGTATTTT.

This clonotype was detected only a few times. The CDR3 DNA sequence: TGCAGTGCTCTGACCGGGTCAGGGGCCTACAATGAGCAGTTCTTC. Translating gives CSALTGSGAYNEQFF. The chain couples TRBV20-1 to TRBJ2-1; maybe TRBD1 (6 bases). V lost 5 bases and J 2 bases, leaving 16 bases between the germline ends. CDR3 length equals 15 residues. In germline, CDR1 is DFQATT, CDR2 SNEGSKA (reference sequence).

The chain uses TRBV7-2 and TRBJ2-3; perhaps TRBD2 as D (6 bases). Trimming left V 2 bases short and J 0 bases short, with 12 bases between. The CDR3 length is 16 residues. Germline assignment: CDR1 SGHTA and CDR2 FQGNSA. CDR3 nucleotides: TGTGCCAGCAGCTTATTCTCTGCGGGGAGCACAGATACGCAGTATTTT. Protein sequence: CASSLFSAGSTDTQYF.

The sample holds a few counts of this clonotype. This chain uses TRBV4-1 with TRBJ2-7, with 8 bases matching TRBD2. The CDR3 totals 14 residues. The germline V gene has CDR1 MGHRA and CDR2 YSYEKL. The trim removed 6 bases at V and 5 bases at J, leaving 9 bases unmatched. The CDR3 DNA is TGCGCCAGCAGGCTTAGAGCGGGAGTGCACGAGCAGTACGTC. This translates into CASRLRAGVHEQYV.

The rearrangement joins TRBV15 to TRBJ1-1, with 9 bases fitting TRBD1. The V segment lost 3 bases and the J segment 6 bases; nucleotides outside the gene matches: 2. The CDR3 loop spans 13 amino acids. The germline CDR1 and CDR2 sequences are LNHNV and YYDKDF (reference sequence). CDR3 DNA sequence: TGTGCCACCAGCAGGGACAGGGGCGCTGAAGCTTTCTTT. The encoded protein is CATSRDRGAEAFF.

The V call is TRBV29-1, the J call TRBJ2-3; no clear D gene. Germline-derived CDR1 and CDR2 are SQVTM and ANQGSEA. V dropped 0 bases and J dropped 2 bases, with 9 bases sitting between them. The CDR3 covers 14 residues. This CDR3 is CSVEDRDPTDTQYF. The CDR3 DNA reads as TGCAGCGTTGAAGACCGCGACCCCACAGATACGCAGTATTTT.